This T cell receptor (beta chain) came from a study of cytomegalovirus exposure and HLA in healthy donors. This PCR relied on a set of 60 Vbeta primers and 13 Jbeta primers. Libraries were prepared by immunoSEQ multiplex PCR; TCRdb keeps only in-frame clonotypes and omits some of them. This sample carries 60,000 to 65,000 clones, with 3.6% going to the ten biggest clones. This CDR3 is built from 16 residues. The J segment lost 6 bases and the V segment lost 4 bases, leaving 14 bases of the junction unmatched. Sequenced sample: PBMCs. The receptor was derived from a woman in her late teens or twenties in good health and CMV-seronegative. The chain uses TRBV5-3 and TRBJ2-7, with 9 bases lining up with TRBD1. TRBV5-3 carries the ORF label, with uncertain function. The CDR3 here is CARSNRADRGKSEQYF. DNA of the CDR3: TGTGCCAGAAGCAATAGAGCGGACAGGGGAAAGAGCGAGCAGTACTTC.